This passage covers 14 T cell receptor beta chains from one sample sequenced in a study of Tregs in tolerant kidney transplant recipients. TCRdb's table, derived via immunoSEQ multiplex PCR, lists solely in-frame clones and lacks some. The sample lists about 100,000 clones; 80% to 95% were seen once. The starting material was CD4+ T cells from blood, obtained before the transplant. The receptors come from a human donor who received a combined kidney and bone marrow transplant.

This chain links TRBV7-9 with TRBJ2-3, with 8 bases lining up with TRBD2. This CDR3 spans 15 amino acids. V was pared by 5 bases and J by 6 bases, with 10 bases of the junction left unmatched. Per germline, CDR1 SEHNR and CDR2 FQNEAQ (reference sequence). CDR3 amino acids: CASSRGTSEYDTQYF. The CDR3 DNA sequence: TGTGCCAGCAGCCGAGGGACTAGTGAGTACGATACGCAGTATTTT.

This clone was counted a single time. The J gene is TRBJ1-3, the V gene TRBV7-6; unclear D gene. Trimming pared 0 bases from V and 3 bases from J, leaving 15 bases between. The CDR3 covers 17 residues. CDR1 is SGHVS, CDR2 FNYEAQ, per germline. CDR3 amino acids: CASSLAQVAALGNTIYF. CDR3 DNA sequence: TGTGCCAGCAGCTTAGCGCAGGTTGCAGCTCTTGGAAACACCATATATTTT.

The rearrangement links TRBV4-2 to TRBJ2-5; D not certain. The CDR3 has 14 amino acids. Germline values: CDR1 LGHNA, CDR2 YNFKEQ. Trimming took 1 base from V and 2 from J, leaving 8 bases between them. CDR3 nucleotides: TGTGCCAGCAGCCAAGCAGGCATACAAGAGACCCAGTACTTC. It specifies CASSQAGIQETQYF.

J is TRBJ1-2 and V is TRBV7-8; a possible D gene is TRBD1 (6 bases). The CDR3 loop spans 13 amino acids. V lost 7 bases and J 7 bases, leaving 16 bases between the germline ends. CDR1 SGHVS and CDR2 FQNEAQ come from the germline V gene. The CDR3 bases are TGTGCCAGCACCGAAGACCAGGGGAGTGGCTACACCTTC. Translating gives CASTEDQGSGYTF.

The chain links TRBV6-1 to TRBJ1-1, with 7 bases matching TRBD1. From germline, CDR1 is MNHNS and CDR2 SASEGT. The V gene end was trimmed by 0 bases and the J gene end by 12 bases; junction bases not matched to a gene: 7. The CDR3 is 13 amino acids. The CDR3 DNA reads as TGTGCCAGCAGTGAAGCGAAACAGGGGAGGACTTTCTTT. Residues: CASSEAKQGRTFF.

The chain joins TRBV7-2 to TRBJ2-3, with TRBD1 matching 7 bases. The CDR3 sequence is 14 residues long. V lost 4 bases to trimming and J lost 2 bases; unmatched junction nucleotides: 3. In germline, CDR1 is SGHTA, CDR2 FQGNSA. The CDR3 region has the DNA TGTGCCAGCAGCTCGGGGACAGTCACAGATACGCAGTATTTT. This sequence encodes CASSSGTVTDTQYF.

This chain links TRBV28 with TRBJ2-5, with a possible D match to TRBD2 (7 bases). This CDR3 comprises 15 residues. Deletions cut 7 bases from V and 3 bases from J, with 18 bases between. Per germline, CDR1 MDHEN and CDR2 SYDVKM. The chain's CDR3 is CASTARGAGEETQYF. CDR3 DNA: TGTGCCAGCACCGCACGGGGGGCAGGGGAAGAGACCCAGTACTTC.

This clone has a single count. The rearrangement links TRBV7-2 to TRBJ1-2, with 10 bases that match TRBD1. Germline assignment: CDR1 SGHTA and CDR2 FQGNSA. CDR3 size: 14 residues. The junction had 4 bases not matched to a gene; V was cut back by 5 bases and J by 4 bases. The CDR3 region has the DNA TGTGCCAGCAGCCGGGACAGGGGCCTCTATGGCTACACCTTC. Translating it yields CASSRDRGLYGYTF.

This sequence joins TRBV7-2 and TRBJ1-5, with D perhaps matching TRBD1 (6 bases). Germline V gives CDR1 SGHTA, CDR2 FQGNSA. V dropped 5 bases and J dropped 6 bases, with 14 bases sitting between them. This CDR3 region has 14 residues. The CDR3: CASSPTKGVQPQHF. In DNA form, the CDR3 reads TGTGCCAGCAGCCCCACCAAGGGGGTTCAGCCCCAGCATTTT.

The rearrangement joins TRBV9 to TRBJ2-1, with 8 positions matching TRBD2. This CDR3 has 16 amino acids. V lost 3 bases to trimming and J lost 10 bases; unmatched junction nucleotides: 15. In germline, CDR1 is SGDLS, CDR2 YYNGEE. Here the CDR3 DNA reads TGTGCCAGCAGCGAAGGGTGGTCGGGGGGGCCGGGGGAGCAGTTCTTC. It encodes CASSEGWSGGPGEQFF.

The chain uses TRBV7-9 and TRBJ1-1; 10 nucleotides line up with TRBD1. The CDR3 totals 15 residues. Trimming took 3 bases from V and 5 from J; bases not matched to a gene: 6. Germline-derived CDR1 and CDR2 are SEHNR and FQNEAQ (reference sequence). Here the CDR3 DNA reads TGTGCCAGCAGCTTTCCGACAGGGGGCAAAACTGAAGCTTTCTTT. As protein: CASSFPTGGKTEAFF.

A few counts support this clone. The rearrangement joins TRBV5-6 to TRBJ2-5; D gene uncertain. Germline-derived CDR1 and CDR2 are SGHDT and YYEEEE. V was pared by 0 bases and J by 5 bases, with 11 bases between. This CDR3 has 14 amino acids. The CDR3 here is CASSLAPEEETQYF. CDR3 bases: TGTGCCAGCAGCTTGGCCCCAGAGGAGGAGACCCAGTACTTC.

The CDR3, as DNA: TGTGCCAGCAGTCCCTTTATCTTCACTGAAGCTTTCTTT. It encodes CASSPFIFTEAFF. The genes are TRBV6-5 and TRBJ1-1; D ambiguous. The germline CDR1 and CDR2 sequences are MNHEY and SVGAGI. Trimming cost V 5 bases and J 4 bases, with 11 bases left between them. The CDR3 consists of 13 residues.

This chain connects TRBV29-1 to TRBJ2-5, with TRBD1 matching over 8 bases. The CDR3 is 12 amino acids. The V gene end was trimmed by 6 bases and the J gene end by 5 bases; junction bases not matched to a gene: 5. Germline V CDR1 and CDR2: SQVTM, ANQGSEA. CDR3 nucleotides: TGCAGCGTACCGGGACAGGATGAGACCCAGTACTTC. Translation: CSVPGQDETQYF.